This T cell receptor (beta chain) comes out of a study of cytomegalovirus exposure and HLA in healthy donors. Whole-study context: Later, an analysis reported that the 130 or so validation repertoires had used the same platform as the roughly 660 first-cohort repertoires. The study's findings and limits: Reported results showed that the classifier diagnosed cytomegalovirus status with high specificity and sensitivity. The study put around 180 TCR beta chains on its list as cytomegalovirus-associated.

TCRdb's copy holds only in-frame clones and misses some; the assay was immunoSEQ multiplex PCR. The sample shows some 170,000 clones, approximately 86% of them seen only once. Donors came from a validation cohort of 90 to 150 subjects, distinct from the first 666-subject cohort. CDR3 length equals 19 residues. Per germline, CDR1 MNHEY and CDR2 SMNVEV (reference sequence). V lost 1 base and J lost 0, with 19 bases in between. This clone is medium-sized within its sample. Its antigen is as yet unknown. The chain combines TRBV27 with TRBJ1-5, with D hard to call. The clonotype comes from a man aged 18 to 35 in good health and CMV-seropositive. The specimen was PBMCs. The CDR3 is CASSLLCKALRYSNQPQHF. As DNA, the CDR3 is TGTGCCAGCAGTTTATTGTGTAAAGCCCTTCGTTATAGCAATCAGCCCCAGCATTTT.